A selection of T cell receptor beta chains follows, all from one sample in a study of blood T cell repertoires in COVID-19. TCRdb's copy holds only in-frame clones and misses some; the assay was immunoSEQ multiplex PCR. The sample lists roughly 200,000 clones; around 89% were seen once. Specimen: peripheral blood. The receptors derive from a man aged 35-49 years with active or convalescent COVID-19. Each CDR3 is given with its conserved first and last residue. The D gene is left open where the match is weak. A row's size may be missing; if present it is once, few, many or a size class.

v_call	j_call	clone_size	cdr3_length	d_call	cdr3_aa	cdr3_nt
TRBV19	TRBJ1-3	-	15	TRBD1	CASSMRQGSGNTIYF	TGTGCCAGTAGTATGCGACAGGGGTCTGGAAACACCATATATTTT
TRBV5-1	TRBJ1-2	-	13	-	CASSLTQGGGYTF	TGCGCCAGCAGCTTGACACAAGGGGGTGGCTACACCTTC
TRBV24-1	TRBJ1-1	-	15	-	CATSAGGEVNTEAFF	TGTGCCACCAGTGCGGGGGGGGAAGTGAACACTGAAGCTTTCTTT
TRBV6-1	TRBJ2-7	-	13	-	CATGEGALGEQYF	TGTGCCACGGGCGAGGGAGCTCTTGGCGAGCAGTACTTC
TRBV5-1	TRBJ1-4	-	15	TRBD1	CASSSGQGTNEKLFF	TGCGCCAGCAGCTCAGGACAGGGTACTAATGAAAAACTGTTTTTT
TRBV19	TRBJ1-5	-	16	TRBD1	CASSTPDRGWNQPQHF	TGTGCCAGTAGTACCCCAGACAGGGGCTGGAATCAGCCCCAGCATTTT
TRBV2	TRBJ1-1	once	14	TRBD1	CASSEKSGGPEAFF	TGTGCCAGCAGTGAAAAATCAGGGGGCCCTGAAGCTTTCTTT
TRBV12-5	TRBJ1-1	-	17	TRBD1	CASALHFGQGVNTEAFF	TGTGCTAGTGCCCTGCACTTCGGACAGGGGGTTAACACTGAAGCTTTCTTT
TRBV5-4	TRBJ2-2	-	16	TRBD1	CASSYPQGAGTGELFF	TGTGCCAGCAGCTATCCACAGGGGGCGGGCACCGGGGAGCTGTTTTTT
TRBV7-2	TRBJ2-5	-	17	-	CASSLQYGAGVRETQYF	TGTGCCAGCAGCTTGCAATACGGGGCAGGGGTTAGGGAGACCCAGTACTTC
TRBV4-3	TRBJ2-6	-	19	TRBD2	CASSQDPRGAGAGANVLTF	TGCGCCAGCAGCCAAGATCCCAGGGGAGCGGGGGCTGGGGCCAACGTCCTGACTTTC
TRBV5-1	TRBJ1-4	-	14	-	CASGSGGLGEKLFF	TGCGCCAGCGGATCGGGGGGTTTGGGTGAAAAACTGTTTTTT